This is a list of T cell receptor beta chains from one sample in a study of T cell repertoires in ileal Crohn's disease. The table came from immunoSEQ multiplex PCR; TCRdb's copy has only in-frame clones and leaves some out. The sample lists some 1,000 clones; around 86% were seen once. The specimen sequenced was CD4+ T cells sorted from the ileum. These receptors were collected from an adult with Crohn's disease. Both conserved end residues are part of each CDR3. Fields, in order: clone size, D gene, V gene, J gene, CDR3 protein, CDR3 DNA. A D gene is named only where the DNA matches it firmly. The size of a clone is reported for some rows only, either as once, few or many, or as a class for expanded clones.

-,TRBD1,TRBV5-1,TRBJ1-5,CASSPTGGSNQPQHF,TGCGCCAGCAGCCCAACAGGGGGGAGCAATCAGCCCCAGCATTTT
-,TRBD1,TRBV30,TRBJ2-1,CAWSTGGEFNEQFF,TGTGCCTGGAGTACAGGGGGCGAATTCAATGAGCAGTTCTTC
-,-,TRBV18,TRBJ2-7,CASSPRRGSYEQYF,TGTGCCAGCTCACCAAGGCGGGGTTCCTACGAGCAGTACTTC
-,-,TRBV30,TRBJ1-5,CAAGRGLGNQPQHF,TGTGCCGCAGGGCGGGGTCTGGGCAATCAGCCCCAGCATTTT
-,-,TRBV19,TRBJ2-7,CASSSPHGGSYEQYF,TGTGCCAGTAGTTCCCCCCATGGCGGATCCTACGAGCAGTACTTC
-,-,TRBV7-2,TRBJ2-7,CASSRGLAGNSYEQYF,TGTGCCAGCAGCCGGGGGTTGGCGGGGAACTCCTACGAGCAGTACTTC
-,-,TRBV9,TRBJ2-1,CASSVRQGLDNEQFF,TGTGCCAGCAGCGTACGGCAGGGCCTGGACAATGAGCAGTTCTTC
few,-,TRBV2,TRBJ2-7,CASMTGYEQYF,TGTGCCAGCATGACGGGCTACGAGCAGTACTTC
-,-,TRBV11-2,TRBJ1-1,CASSLEGALNTEAFF,TGTGCCAGCAGCTTAGAGGGCGCCCTGAACACTGAAGCTTTCTTT
-,TRBD2,TRBV2,TRBJ2-1,CASSTGGTNEQFF,TGTGCCAGCAGCACGGGAGGGACCAATGAGCAGTTCTTC
-,-,TRBV7-8,TRBJ1-4,CASSTMVDEKLFF,TGTGCCAGCAGTACAATGGTCGATGAAAAACTGTTTTTT
-,TRBD1,TRBV19,TRBJ1-2,CASRNPDRAGSYTF,TGTGCCAGCCGTAACCCGGACAGGGCTGGAAGCTACACCTTC
-,TRBD2,TRBV11-2,TRBJ2-1,CASSSQPGLAGVEQFF,TGTGCCAGCAGCTCACAGCCGGGACTAGCGGGAGTTGAGCAGTTCTTC
-,-,TRBV27,TRBJ2-7,CASSLSWTGYEQYF,TGTGCCAGCAGTTTATCATGGACGGGATACGAGCAGTACTTC
-,-,TRBV27,TRBJ2-7,CASSLYWPLGGAPKEQYF,TGTGCCAGCAGTTTATATTGGCCGCTGGGGGGGGCGCCGAAGGAGCAGTACTTC